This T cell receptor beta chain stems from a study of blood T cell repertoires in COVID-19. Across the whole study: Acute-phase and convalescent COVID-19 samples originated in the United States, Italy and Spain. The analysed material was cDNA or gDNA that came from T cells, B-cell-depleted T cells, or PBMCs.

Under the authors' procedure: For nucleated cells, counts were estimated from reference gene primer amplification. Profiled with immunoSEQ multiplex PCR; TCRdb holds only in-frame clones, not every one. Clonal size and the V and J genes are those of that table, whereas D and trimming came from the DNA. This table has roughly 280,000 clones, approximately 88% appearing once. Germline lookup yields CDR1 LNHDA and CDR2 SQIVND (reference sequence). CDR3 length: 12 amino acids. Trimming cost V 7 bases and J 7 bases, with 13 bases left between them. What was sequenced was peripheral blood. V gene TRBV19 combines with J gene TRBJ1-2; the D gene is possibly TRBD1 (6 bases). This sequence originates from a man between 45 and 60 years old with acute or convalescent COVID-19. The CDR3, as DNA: TGTGCCAGTACCCCGGACAGATTTGGCTACACCTTC. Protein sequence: CASTPDRFGYTF.